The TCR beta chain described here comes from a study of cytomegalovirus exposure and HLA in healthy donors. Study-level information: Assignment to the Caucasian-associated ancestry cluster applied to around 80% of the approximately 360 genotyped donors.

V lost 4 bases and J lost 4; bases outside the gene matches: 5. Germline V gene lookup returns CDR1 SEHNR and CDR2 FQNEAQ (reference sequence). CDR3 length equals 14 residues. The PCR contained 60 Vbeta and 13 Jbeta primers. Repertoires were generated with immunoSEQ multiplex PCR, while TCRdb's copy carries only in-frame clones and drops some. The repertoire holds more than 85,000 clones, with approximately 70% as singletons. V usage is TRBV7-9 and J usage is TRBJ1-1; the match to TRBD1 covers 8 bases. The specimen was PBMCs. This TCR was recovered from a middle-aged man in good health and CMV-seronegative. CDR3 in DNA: TGTGCCAGCAGCTCTCAGGGGGCGAGCACTGAAGCTTTCTTT. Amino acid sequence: CASSSQGASTEAFF.